Listed below are T cell receptor beta chains from one sample, sequenced in a study of graft-versus-host responses after intestinal transplantation. These receptors' targets are unknown. Profiling relied on immunoSEQ multiplex PCR, and the TCRdb table lists in-frame clones only, not all of them. The repertoire holds roughly 34,000 clones, roughly 94% seen once, with 0.22% in the top ten. The starting material was unstimulated CD4+ T cells sorted from spleen or lymph node cells, obtained before transplant. The receptors here all came from a human donor who was the organ donor for an intestinal transplant. The CDR3 runs from the conserved cysteine through the conserved F or W. A D gene is named only where the DNA matches it firmly. Clone size appears in some rows only: once, few, many, or a class for an expanded clone.

TRBJ2-4,once,TRBV7-9,TRBD2,TGTGCCAGCGGACTCGGGGGGTCCAAAAACATTCAGTACTTC,CASGLGGSKNIQYF
TRBJ1-5,.,TRBV2,.,TGTGCCAGCAGTCGGAGGTGGAGGGGTCGTCAGCCCCAGCATTTT,CASSRRWRGRQPQHF
TRBJ1-5,.,TRBV28,.,TGTGCCAGCAGTTTAAGGCCAGGAAGGGGGAATCAGCCCCAGCATTTT,CASSLRPGRGNQPQHF
TRBJ2-2,.,TRBV14,.,TGTGCCAGCAGCCAAAGGAGGACCGGGGAGCTGTTTTTT,CASSQRRTGELFF
TRBJ1-5,.,TRBV6-6,.,TGTGCCAGCAGTTACTCCTCTCGGAGGGGAAATCAGCCCCAGCATTTT,CASSYSSRRGNQPQHF
TRBJ2-1,.,TRBV5-1,.,TGCGCCAGCCGTTCGGGGTACAATGAGCAGTTCTTC,CASRSGYNEQFF
TRBJ1-2,.,TRBV5-5,TRBD1,TGTGCCAGCAGCTCACAGGGGGGGGGCTATGGCTACACCTTC,CASSSQGGGYGYTF
TRBJ2-7,.,TRBV6-5,TRBD2,TGTGCCAGCAGTCCTAGCGGGGGCCCCTACGAGCAGTACTTC,CASSPSGGPYEQYF
TRBJ2-3,once,TRBV7-9,TRBD1,TGTGCCAGCAGCTTATCAAGCGGACAGGGAGATACGCAGTATTTT,CASSLSSGQGDTQYF
TRBJ1-1,once,TRBV5-6,.,TGTGCCAGCAGCACAGTTCGGGGAAGAAACACTGAAGCTTTCTTT,CASSTVRGRNTEAFF
TRBJ2-3,.,TRBV10-3,.,TGTGCCATCAGTCTAGCGTTGGGGTTCGGCACAGATACGCAGTATTTT,CAISLALGFGTDTQYF
TRBJ1-6,.,TRBV6-5,.,TGTGCCAGCAGTTACGGGGGCGATAATTCACCCCTCCACTTT,CASSYGGDNSPLHF
TRBJ2-7,.,TRBV9,.,TGTGCCAGCAGCCCACGTGGACAGACGGCATACGAGCAGTACTTC,CASSPRGQTAYEQYF
TRBJ1-5,.,TRBV6-6,.,TGTGCCAGCAGTGACAGGCGGGATCAGCCCCAGCATTTT,CASSDRRDQPQHF
TRBJ2-2,few,TRBV19,TRBD1,TGTGCCAGTAATAAGGGGGCGGGCACCGGGGAGCTGTTTTTT,CASNKGAGTGELFF
TRBJ1-2,.,TRBV25-1,.,TGTGCCAGCAGAGGAACCGGGACCCTGGGAGGCTACACCTTC,CASRGTGTLGGYTF
TRBJ2-3,.,TRBV5-1,.,TGCGCCAGCAGCTTGGCTCTTACGCAGTATTTT,CASSLALTQYF
TRBJ1-2,.,TRBV30,.,TGTGCCTGGAGCCCGGGGGGCTATGGCTACACCTTC,CAWSPGGYGYTF
TRBJ1-2,.,TRBV30,TRBD1,TGTGCCCGGTCAACAGGGGATGGCTACACCTTC,CARSTGDGYTF
TRBJ2-3,.,TRBV10-1,.,TGCGCCAGCAGTGATTCCAGGCAGATCTCTAGCACAGATACGCAGTATTTT,CASSDSRQISSTDTQYF
TRBJ1-6,.,TRBV5-1,TRBD1,TGCGCCAGCAGCCCCAGACTAACAGGGGGCCGATCACCCCTCCACTTT,CASSPRLTGGRSPLHF
TRBJ2-7,.,TRBV23-1,.,TGCGCCAGCAGGATTCGGCTCTCGCGGGACACGTACTTC,CASRIRLSRDTYF
TRBJ2-5,.,TRBV7-6,.,TGTGCCAGCAGCCCCAACCAAGAGACCCAGTACTTC,CASSPNQETQYF
TRBJ1-2,.,TRBV4-1,.,TGCGCCAGCAGCCAAGATCGGGGGGAGTGGGGCTACACCTTC,CASSQDRGEWGYTF
TRBJ2-1,.,TRBV9,.,TGTGCCAGCAGCGTAGCTCAAGTGGGTGAGCAGTTCTTC,CASSVAQVGEQFF
TRBJ1-1,.,TRBV7-9,.,TGTGCCAGCAGCTTAAAGGGGGAAACCGAAGCTTTCTTT,CASSLKGETEAFF
TRBJ2-7,.,TRBV28,.,TGTGCCAGCAGTCGCGGGAGACAGGGCTCCTACGAGCAGTACTTC,CASSRGRQGSYEQYF
TRBJ2-7,.,TRBV5-1,.,TGCGCCAGCAGCTTCAGGGGACCGTACTACGAGCAGTACTTC,CASSFRGPYYEQYF
TRBJ1-5,.,TRBV6-5,TRBD1,TGTGCCAGCAGACTGACAGGGAATCAGCCCCAGCATTTT,CASRLTGNQPQHF
TRBJ2-1,.,TRBV7-3,TRBD2,TGTGCCAGCAGCCCTAGCGGGGGCTCCTACAATGAGCAGTTCTTC,CASSPSGGSYNEQFF
TRBJ2-5,.,TRBV7-2,.,TGTGCCAGCAGCTTAGGCCCCCGGACAGAAGAGACCCAGTACTTC,CASSLGPRTEETQYF
TRBJ1-1,.,TRBV27,TRBD1,TGTGCCAGCAGTTTCGGCAGGGGGAGATCGAACACTGAAGCTTTCTTT,CASSFGRGRSNTEAFF
TRBJ1-2,.,TRBV28,.,TGTGCCAGCAGTTTATTAGTCGATTTATATGGCTACACCTTC,CASSLLVDLYGYTF
TRBJ1-5,.,TRBV19,TRBD1,TGTGCCAGTAGTATAGTACAGGGGGCGTCGTCTGGGCAGCCCCAGCATTTT,CASSIVQGASSGQPQHF
TRBJ2-5,.,TRBV7-2,.,TGTGCCAGCAGCTTAGCGAACAGGGAAGAGACCCAGTACTTC,CASSLANREETQYF
TRBJ2-1,.,TRBV5-1,.,TGCGCCAGCAGCTTTTACCAGGGGGGAAAGAATGAGCAGTTCTTC,CASSFYQGGKNEQFF
TRBJ2-7,.,TRBV11-2,TRBD2,TGTGCCAGCAGCTTAGGGTGGGGGGGTTCAGGCTCCTACGAGCAGTACTTC,CASSLGWGGSGSYEQYF
TRBJ2-5,.,TRBV5-1,.,TGCGCCAGCAGCTTGTCGAGACAGTTGTACGAGACCCAGTACTTC,CASSLSRQLYETQYF
TRBJ2-3,.,TRBV5-8,.,TGTGCCAGCAGCTTTTGGGGGGGCCCCTGGGGGTCTACGCAGTATTTT,CASSFWGGPWGSTQYF
TRBJ1-2,.,TRBV30,TRBD1,TGTGCCTGGAGAGGAACAGGGGCCGGCGGCTACACCTTC,CAWRGTGAGGYTF
TRBJ1-5,once,TRBV11-3,.,TGTGCCAGCAGCCTGCCGGAAGGGGGCAATCAGCCCCAGCATTTT,CASSLPEGGNQPQHF
TRBJ2-1,.,TRBV5-1,.,TGCGCCAGCAGCTTGGGACAGGTTAACAATGAGCAGTTCTTC,CASSLGQVNNEQFF
TRBJ2-5,.,TRBV5-1,.,TGCGCCAGCAGCTCGGTACAGGGGTTGCGGGGAGAGACCCAGTACTTC,CASSSVQGLRGETQYF
TRBJ2-7,.,TRBV6-5,.,TGTGCCAGCAGAAACAGGGTCAAGCAGTACTTC,CASRNRVKQYF
TRBJ2-7,.,TRBV10-1,.,TGCGCCAGCAGTGAGAGTCCGTACTACGAGCAGTACTTC,CASSESPYYEQYF
TRBJ1-1,.,TRBV19,TRBD1,TGTGCCAGTTTGCCTGACAGGGGTAGAATGAACACTGAAGCTTTCTTT,CASLPDRGRMNTEAFF
TRBJ1-6,.,TRBV7-2,.,TGTGCCAGCAACCTAGCGGGGGGTTCACCCCTCCACTTT,CASNLAGGSPLHF
TRBJ2-3,.,TRBV30,.,TGTGCCGGGGGGGGCGTCGGGACAGATACGCAGTATTTT,CAGGGVGTDTQYF
TRBJ1-1,once,TRBV6-1,.,TGTGCCAGCAGTGAATGGGACAACTCGAAAGCTTTCTTT,CASSEWDNSKAFF
TRBJ2-3,.,TRBV7-9,TRBD2,TGTGCCAGCAGCTTAGCGGGGGGGTTTACGCAGTATTTT,CASSLAGGFTQYF
TRBJ1-2,once,TRBV6-1,.,TGTGCCAGCAGGAGCGCTAACTATGGCTACACCTTC,CASRSANYGYTF
TRBJ2-1,.,TRBV5-4,.,TGTGCCAGCAGCTTTAAGATAGGACAGTACAATGAGCAGTTCTTC,CASSFKIGQYNEQFF